This T cell receptor (beta chain) was sequenced in a study of T cell repertoires in cytomegalovirus infection. Across the whole study: Signatures in public TCR beta sequences pointed to both CMV infection and matching HLA type.

In TCRdb, the reads were re-called with MiXCR into one record per CDR3 protein. Among roughly 320,000 distinct CDR3 sequences listed, around 10% were seen once. In regard to this clonotype: The antigen is not known.

Study-wide points: The cumulative frequency of public TCR beta families identified carriers of CMV plus the relevant HLA. HLA-C-restricted CMV clonotypes gave the most frequent clonotype in two of eight donors.

Sequencing was carried out using PBMCs. The TCR sequence derives from a human donor in good health (CMV status not recorded). Some clones in this sample may be carry-over from other donors' samples.

The CDR3 loop reads CASSYGRGSPYEQYF. The CDR3 DNA reads TGTGCCAGCAGTTACGGGCGGGGGTCACCCTACGAGCAGTACTTC. The rearrangement links TRBV6-2 or TRBV6-3 to TRBJ2-7; 7 bases are shared with TRBD2. The trim removed 2 bases at V and 2 bases at J, leaving 6 bases unmatched. This CDR3 is 15 amino acids long. Germline CDR1 and CDR2: MNHEY and SVGEGT.